This paragraph covers one T cell receptor (beta chain) sequence. What it recognizes is unknown. Other DNA sequences in this specimen translate into the identical CDR3. This record comes from a study of OX40 agonist ivuxolimab in advanced cancers. TCRdb's table, derived via immunoSEQ multiplex PCR, lists solely in-frame clones and lacks some. The sample shows fewer than 80,000 clones, about 86% of them seen only once. Study-level findings and limits: Also showing low normalized T-cell clonal expansion were some of the nonresponders.

The germline CDR1 and CDR2 sequences are MNHEY and SVGAGI. The CDR3 spans 14 residues. The V and J ends lost 1 base and 8 bases respectively, with 11 bases between them. Sample: CD4+ or CD8+ T cells sorted from blood, taken in a trial of the OX40 agonist ivuxolimab. The chain has TRBV6-5 and TRBJ1-4; D is possibly TRBD1 (5 bases). This receptor was obtained from an adult with an advanced solid tumor such as melanoma, head and neck, liver or kidney cancer. The CDR3 bases are TGTGCCAGCAGTTACTGGGGGACGAGGGAAAAACTGTTTTTT. The encoded protein is CASSYWGTREKLFF.